The clone carrying this T cell receptor (beta chain) has ten or more counts. Its antigen is not known. The source of the sample is a study of beta chain features in type 1 diabetes. After removal of 7 bases from V and 0 bases from J, the junction contained 2 bases not matched to a gene. The CDR3 length is 14 residues. Germline CDR1 reads SQVTM; CDR2 reads ANQGSEA. Every donor had blood drawn once into heparin, about 116 mL on average. Sequenced material consisted of expressed TCRB transcripts (all of the isolated RNA was reverse transcribed). The method was immunoSEQ multiplex PCR; TCRdb's version includes in-frame clones alone and lacks a portion of them. This table has about 150,000 clones, less than 9.5% appearing once. Study-wide results and caveats: All four CD4+ subsets of Type 1 diabetes patients contained TCRB CDR3s that were moderately but significantly shorter.

This TCR was recovered from a woman younger than 30 in good health. This sequence joins TRBV29-1 and TRBJ2-1, with 11 nucleotides matching TRBD2. The source material was central memory CD4+ T cells from blood. The CDR3 coding sequence is TGCAGCGGTAGCGGGGGGGACTCCTACAATGAGCAGTTCTTC. This codes for CSGSGGDSYNEQFF.